A single sample is the source of the 20 T cell receptor beta chains below, sequenced in a study of tumor and adjacent non-tumor tissue in lung cancer. A modified ARM-PCR protocol with three rounds of nested PCR amplified TCRbeta. In TCRdb, the multiplex PCR reads were re-called with MiXCR into one record per CDR3 protein. This sample yields more than 120,000 distinct CDR3 sequences, of which approximately 66% are seen a single time; about 18% belongs to the top ten. The template was RNA from unsorted bulk tissue. The source material was lung tumor tissue. The receptors were sampled from a man in his sixties with small cell lung cancer.

The chain uses TRBV20-1 and TRBJ2-3, with D maybe TRBD2 (5 bases). Germline lookup yields CDR1 DFQATT and CDR2 SNEGSKA (reference sequence). This CDR3 has 14 amino acids. Trimming cost V 2 bases and J 7 bases, with 16 bases left between them. The chain's CDR3 is CSARRTRHMYTQYF. CDR3 DNA sequence: TGCAGTGCTAGAAGGACTCGCCACATGTATACGCAGTATTTT.

Details on this clonotype: This may be a read error: a much more frequent sequence differs by one nucleotide. The gene calls are TRBV29-1 and TRBJ1-1; unclear D gene. Trimming removed 4 bases from V and 10 bases from J, with 10 bases in between. The CDR3 extends over 10 amino acids. The V gene's germline CDR1 is SQVTM and CDR2 ANQGSEA. The CDR3 loop is CSVGRPGAFF. The CDR3 DNA reads TGCAGCGTTGGGCGCCCTGGAGCTTTCTTT.

This clonotype was detected ten times or more. The genes are TRBV28 and TRBJ2-3, with D tentatively TRBD1 or TRBD2 (6 bases each). The germline CDR1 and CDR2 sequences are MDHEN and SYDVKM. V was clipped by 4 bases and J by 3 bases, with 11 bases between them. This CDR3 is built from 14 residues. CDR3: CASSYGGRTDTQYF. The DNA of the CDR3 is TGTGCCAGCAGTTATGGGGGGCGAACAGATACGCAGTATTTT.

This clonotype was found once. A clone one base away is much larger, so this may be a read error. A read error is likely, as this CDR3 ends without the conserved phenylalanine or tryptophan. This chain links TRBV5-4 with TRBJ2-1; 7 positions match TRBD1. V trimming: 4 bases; J trimming: 11 bases; junction bases outside the gene matches: 6. The germline gives CDR1 SGHNT, CDR2 YYREEE (reference sequence). The CDR3 runs 12 residues. The CDR3 here is CASSPRDRQQFL. In nucleotides, the CDR3 is TGTGCCAGCAGCCCTAGGGACAGACAGCAGTTCCTC.

Details on this clonotype: The conserved phenylalanine or tryptophan normally closing the CDR3 is absent here, so this likely arose from a read error. This rearrangement joins TRBV6-1 to TRBJ2-7, with D uncertain. The CDR3 is 14 residues long. CDR1 is MNHNS, CDR2 SASEGT, per germline. With 9 bases removed from V and 6 bases from J, the gap between germline ends came to 21 bases. In DNA, the CDR3 is TGTGCCAGAAGGCACAATGACCGCAACGGCGAGCAGTACCTC. Protein: CARRHNDRNGEQYL.

A note on this clonotype: Germline and junction disagree at one end, which may indicate a read error. The gene calls are TRBV20-1 and TRBJ1-5, with no clear D. The CDR3 loop spans 14 amino acids. In germline, CDR1 is DFQATT, CDR2 SNEGSKA (reference sequence). This CDR3 reads CSARPYNGNQPQHF. The CDR3 region has the DNA TGTAGTGCTAGACCCTACAACGGCAATCAGCCCCAGCATTTT.

This chain connects TRBV4-1 to TRBJ1-5; tentatively, D is TRBD1 (6 bases). The germline V gene encodes CDR1 MGHRA and CDR2 YSYEKL. The CDR3 runs 15 residues. V shed 1 base and J shed 6 bases, with 13 bases lying between them. The CDR3 nucleotides are TGCGCCAGCAGCCAAGTTCCAGGGGTCGGTCAGCCCCAGCATTTT. This codes for CASSQVPGVGQPQHF.

This chain uses TRBV11-2 with TRBJ2-2; 11 bases are a match to TRBD2. V shed 10 bases, J shed 5 bases, and the junction held 15 bases outside the gene matches. Germline CDR1 is SGHAT and CDR2 is FQNNGV. CDR3 size: 17 residues. The CDR3 spells CAISLRVAGGITGELFF. In DNA, the CDR3 is TGTGCCATCAGTTTAAGGGTAGCGGGAGGGATAACCGGGGAGCTGTTTTTT.

Remarks on this clonotype: The junction does not match germline at one end; this may be a read error. The chain is built from TRBV6-5 and TRBJ1-1, with D tentatively TRBD1 (6 bases). The CDR3 is made up of 16 amino acids. Per the germline V gene, CDR1 is MNHEY and CDR2 is SVGAGI. For the CDR3, the DNA is TGTGCCAGTAAGGCACAGGGTTACCGCATCGGTACTGATGCTTTCTTT. Its protein product is CASKAQGYRIGTDAFF.

For this clonotype: The junction and the germline gene differ at one end; a read error may be behind it. The genes are TRBV5-5 and TRBJ2-7; possible D gene TRBD1, 7 bases. CDR1 SGHKS and CDR2 YYEKEE come from the germline V gene (reference sequence). The CDR3 loop spans 16 amino acids. CDR3 nucleotides: TGTCCCAGCACCCTCCGACAGGGAGGCTTCTCCTACGAGCAGTACTTC. It is translated as CPSTLRQGGFSYEQYF. Supplemented by reference TRBV5-5 and TRBJ2-7, the full variable domain reads DAGVTQSPTHLIKTRGQQVTLRCSPISGHKSVSWYQQVLGQGPQFIFQYYEKEERGRGNFPDRFSARQFPNYSSELNVNALLLGDSALYLCPSTLRQGGFSYEQYFGPGTRLTVT.

This chain joins TRBV12-3 or TRBV12-4 and TRBJ2-3; tentatively, D is TRBD1 (6 bases). Trimming took 5 bases from V and 2 from J, leaving 20 bases between them. The CDR3 is made up of 17 amino acids. Written as DNA, the CDR3 is TGTGCCAGCAGTATAATACAGGGTATCGAACTCACAGATACGCAGTATTTT. It encodes CASSIIQGIELTDTQYF.

The V gene is TRBV11-3, the J gene TRBJ1-6; D gene unclear. Between the trimmed V and J ends, which lost 1 base and 18 bases, there was a span of 16 bases. The CDR3 sequence is 13 residues long. Germline CDR1 is SGHNT and CDR2 is YENEEA. The CDR3 nucleotides are TGTGCCAGCAGCTTAGTGGGGAATTCACCCTCCCACTTT. Translation: CASSLVGNSPSHF.

The CDR3 sequence: CASSSTGGSSFF. The CDR3 DNA follows: TGTGCCAGCAGCTCCACAGGGGGCTCTTCTTTCTTT. The chain is built from TRBV13 and TRBJ1-1, with TRBD1 matching 9 bases. Per germline, CDR1 PRHDT and CDR2 FYEKMQ (reference sequence). This CDR3 region has 12 residues. Trimming cost V 4 bases and J 12 bases; bases outside gene matches: 6.

Comments on this clonotype: The junction and the germline gene differ at one end; a read error may be behind it. The chain couples TRBV11-1 to TRBJ2-3; TRBD2 is a possible D gene (5 bases). This CDR3 is 16 amino acids long. CDR1 and CDR2 from the germline V gene are SGHAT and FQDESV (reference sequence). In nucleotides, the CDR3 is TGTGCCAGCGGCTTAGGCATGGGATCTAGCATAGATACGCAGTATTTT. Amino acid sequence: CASGLGMGSSIDTQYF.

J is TRBJ2-1 and V is TRBV14; the D gene is possibly TRBD2 (5 bases). The CDR3 loop spans 16 amino acids. Per germline, CDR1 SGHDN and CDR2 FVKESK. The germline V and J ends were trimmed by 4 bases and 5 bases, with 18 bases remaining between them. CDR3 amino acids: CASSRAGVVENNEQFF. Here the CDR3 DNA reads TGTGCCAGCAGCCGGGCCGGGGTCGTGGAAAACAATGAGCAGTTCTTC.

To note about this clonotype: The CDR3 ends on some other residue instead of the conserved phenylalanine or tryptophan, so this is likely a read error. V and J are TRBV28 and TRBJ2-3, with D tentatively TRBD2 (5 bases). This CDR3 has 16 amino acids. CDR1 and CDR2 (germline): MDHEN, SYDVKM. DNA of the CDR3: TGCGCCAGCGGACCCTTGGGTAGTGGAAGCACAGATACGCAGTATATT. Amino acid sequence: CASGPLGSGSTDTQYI.

About this clonotype itself: Being one base from a much bigger clone, this may be a read error. The chain employs TRBV6-1 and TRBJ2-7; no clear D. Germline loops: CDR1 MNHNS, CDR2 SASEGT. The CDR3 runs 11 residues. For the CDR3, the DNA is TGTGCCAGCAGTCTTGTCTACGAGCAGAACTTC. Its protein is CASSLVYEQNF.

With respect to this clonotype: A read error may produce the germline difference seen at one junction end. V gene TRBV11-2 combines with J gene TRBJ2-1, with D hard to call. CDR1 and CDR2 (germline): SGHAT, FQNNGV. The CDR3 contains 14 residues. The CDR3 spells CASSSAWAYNEQIF. The CDR3 region has the DNA TGTGCCAGCAGCTCTGCGTGGGCCTACAATGAGCAGATCTTC.

In its sample, this clonotype was seen once. A much larger clone is a single base away; this may be a read error. The chain joins TRBV20-1 to TRBJ1-2; D might be TRBD1 (5 bases). The V end lost 0 bases, the J end lost 5 bases, and 19 bases lay between the germline ends. Germline values: CDR1 DFQATT, CDR2 SNEGSKA (reference sequence). This CDR3 contains 16 residues. The CDR3 reads CSAREISPTGSYGYTF. CDR3 bases: TGCAGTGCTAGAGAAATATCCCCCACAGGCTCGTATGGCTACACCTTC.

This chain joins TRBV4-1 and TRBJ2-1, with TRBD2 identical over 7 bases. The CDR3 sequence is 15 residues long. Germline-derived CDR1 and CDR2 are MGHRA and YSYEKL. The CDR3 nucleotides are TGCGTCATCAGGGCGCGAGCGGGATGGGAGAATGAGCAGTTCTTC. Translating it yields CVIRARAGWENEQFF.